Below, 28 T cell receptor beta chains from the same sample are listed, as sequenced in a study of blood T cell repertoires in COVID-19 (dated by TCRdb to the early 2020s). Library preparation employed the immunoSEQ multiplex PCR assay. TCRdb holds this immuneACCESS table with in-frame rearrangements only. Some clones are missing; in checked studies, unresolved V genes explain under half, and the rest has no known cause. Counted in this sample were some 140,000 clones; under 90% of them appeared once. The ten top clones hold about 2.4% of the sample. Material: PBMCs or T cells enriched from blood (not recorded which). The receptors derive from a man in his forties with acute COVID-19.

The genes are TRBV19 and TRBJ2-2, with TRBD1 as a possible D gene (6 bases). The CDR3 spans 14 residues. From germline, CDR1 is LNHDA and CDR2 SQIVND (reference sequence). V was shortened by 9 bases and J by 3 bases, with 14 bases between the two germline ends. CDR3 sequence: CASNLGADTGELFF. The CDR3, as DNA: TGTGCCAGCAACCTGGGGGCGGACACCGGGGAGCTGTTTTTT.

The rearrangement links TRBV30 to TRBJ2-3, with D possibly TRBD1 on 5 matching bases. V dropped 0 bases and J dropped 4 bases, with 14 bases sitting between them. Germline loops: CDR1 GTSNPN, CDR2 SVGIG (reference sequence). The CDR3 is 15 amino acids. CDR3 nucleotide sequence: TGTGCCTGGAGTGTTACAGTAAGGGGTCCAGATACGCAGTATTTT. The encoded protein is CAWSVTVRGPDTQYF. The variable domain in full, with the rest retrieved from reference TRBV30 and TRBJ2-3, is SQTIHQWPATLVQPVGSPLSLECTVEGTSNPNLYWYRQAAGRGLQLLFYSVGIGQISSEVPQNLSASRPQDRQFILSSKKLLLSDSGFYLCAWSVTVRGPDTQYFGPGTRLTVL.

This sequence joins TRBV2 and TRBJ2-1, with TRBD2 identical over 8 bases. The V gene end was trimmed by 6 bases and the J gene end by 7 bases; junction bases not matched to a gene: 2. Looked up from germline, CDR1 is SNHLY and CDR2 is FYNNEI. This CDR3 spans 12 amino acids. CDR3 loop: CASRRGANEQFF. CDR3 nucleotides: TGTGCCAGCAGGCGGGGGGCGAATGAGCAGTTCTTC.

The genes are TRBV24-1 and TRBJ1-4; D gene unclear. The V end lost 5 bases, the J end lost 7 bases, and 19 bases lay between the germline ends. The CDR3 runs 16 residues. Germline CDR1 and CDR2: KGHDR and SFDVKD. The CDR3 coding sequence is TGTGCCACCAGTGTTACGCTGAGGATCGAGGGTGAAAAACTGTTTTTT. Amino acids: CATSVTLRIEGEKLFF.

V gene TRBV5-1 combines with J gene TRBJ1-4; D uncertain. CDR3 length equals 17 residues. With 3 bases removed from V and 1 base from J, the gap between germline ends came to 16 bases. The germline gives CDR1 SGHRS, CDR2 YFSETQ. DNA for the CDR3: TGCGCCAGCAGCTCCGAACGCGGGCTGGGAACTAATGAAAAACTGTTTTTT. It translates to CASSSERGLGTNEKLFF.

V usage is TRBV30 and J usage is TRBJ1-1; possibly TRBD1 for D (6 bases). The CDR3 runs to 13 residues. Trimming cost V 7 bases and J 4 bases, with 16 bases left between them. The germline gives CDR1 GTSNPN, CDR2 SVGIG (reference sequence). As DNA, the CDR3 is TGTGCCTCCAGTCAGGGGTTGGGCACTGAAGCTTTCTTT. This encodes CASSQGLGTEAFF.

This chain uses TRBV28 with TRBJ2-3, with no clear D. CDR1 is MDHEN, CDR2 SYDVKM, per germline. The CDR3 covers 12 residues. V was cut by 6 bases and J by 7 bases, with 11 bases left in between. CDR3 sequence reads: CASSPAMNTQYF. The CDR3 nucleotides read TGTGCCAGCAGCCCTGCTATGAATACGCAGTATTTT. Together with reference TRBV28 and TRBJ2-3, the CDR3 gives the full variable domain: DVKVTQSSRYLVKRTGEKVFLECVQDMDHENMFWYRQDPGLGLRLIYFSYDVKMKEKGDIPEGYSVSREKKERFSLILESASTNQTSMYLCASSPAMNTQYFGPGTRLTVL.

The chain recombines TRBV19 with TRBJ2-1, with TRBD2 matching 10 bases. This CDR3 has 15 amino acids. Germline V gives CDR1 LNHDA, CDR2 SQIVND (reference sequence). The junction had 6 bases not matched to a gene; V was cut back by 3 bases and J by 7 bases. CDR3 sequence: CASSISSGRGNEQFF. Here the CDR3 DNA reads TGTGCCAGTAGTATCTCTAGCGGGAGAGGGAATGAGCAGTTCTTC.

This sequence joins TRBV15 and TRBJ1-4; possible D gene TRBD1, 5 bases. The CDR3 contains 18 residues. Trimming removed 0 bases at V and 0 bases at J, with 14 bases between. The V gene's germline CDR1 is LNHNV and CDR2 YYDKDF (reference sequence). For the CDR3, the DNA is TGTGCCACCAGCAGAGAACGGGCAGGGAAGGCAACTAATGAAAAACTGTTTTTT. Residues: CATSRERAGKATNEKLFF. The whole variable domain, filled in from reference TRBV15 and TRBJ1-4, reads DAMVIQNPRYQVTQFGKPVTLSCSQTLNHNVMYWYQQKSSQAPKLLFHYYDKDFNNEADTPDNFQSRRPNTSFCFLDIRSPGLGDTAMYLCATSRERAGKATNEKLFFGSGTQLSVL.

The CDR3 sequence: CASSEPSTEAFF. CDR3 DNA: TGTGCCAGCAGTGAACCGTCCACTGAAGCTTTCTTT. J is TRBJ1-1 and V is TRBV6-1; D is unclear. Trimming removed 2 bases at V and 4 bases at J, with 5 bases between. The CDR3 is 12 amino acids. Germline V gene data show CDR1 as MNHNS and CDR2 as SASEGT.

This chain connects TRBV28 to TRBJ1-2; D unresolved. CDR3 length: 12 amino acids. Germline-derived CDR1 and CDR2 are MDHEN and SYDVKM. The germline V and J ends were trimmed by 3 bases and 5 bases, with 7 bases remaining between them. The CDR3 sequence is CASSFEGYGYTF. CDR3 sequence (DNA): TGTGCCAGCAGTTTTGAGGGATATGGCTACACCTTC.

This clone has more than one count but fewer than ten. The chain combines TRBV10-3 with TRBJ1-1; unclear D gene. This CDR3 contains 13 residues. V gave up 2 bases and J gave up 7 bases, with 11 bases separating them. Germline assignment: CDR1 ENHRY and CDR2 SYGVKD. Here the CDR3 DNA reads TGTGCCATCAGTGAGGTCGGAGATTATGAAGCTTTCTTT. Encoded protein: CAISEVGDYEAFF.

The CDR3 DNA follows: TGCGCCAGCAGGTGGGACGGGAGGGCCGGTAAGACAGATACGCAGTATTTT. Protein: CASRWDGRAGKTDTQYF. The rearrangement uses TRBV5-1 and TRBJ2-3, with TRBD2 matching over 8 bases. This CDR3 is 17 amino acids long. After removal of 5 bases from V and 3 bases from J, the junction contained 14 bases not matched to a gene. Germline values: CDR1 SGHRS, CDR2 YFSETQ.

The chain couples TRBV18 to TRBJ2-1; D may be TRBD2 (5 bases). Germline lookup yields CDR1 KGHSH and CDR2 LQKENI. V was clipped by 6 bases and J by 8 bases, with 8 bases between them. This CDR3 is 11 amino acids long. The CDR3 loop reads CASSTRDEQFF. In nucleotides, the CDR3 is TGTGCCAGCTCTACGAGGGATGAGCAGTTCTTC.

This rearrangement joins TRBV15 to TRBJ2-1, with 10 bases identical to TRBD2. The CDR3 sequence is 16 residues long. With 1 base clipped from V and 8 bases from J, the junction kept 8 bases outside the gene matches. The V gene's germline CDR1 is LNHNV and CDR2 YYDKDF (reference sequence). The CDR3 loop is CATSRAGLAGVDEQFF. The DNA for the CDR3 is TGTGCCACCAGCAGAGCCGGGCTAGCGGGAGTGGATGAGCAGTTCTTC.

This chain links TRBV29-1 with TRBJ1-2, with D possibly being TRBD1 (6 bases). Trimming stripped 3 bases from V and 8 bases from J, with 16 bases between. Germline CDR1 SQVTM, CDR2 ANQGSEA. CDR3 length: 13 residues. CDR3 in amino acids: CSVEGRGLGGYTF. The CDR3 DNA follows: TGCAGCGTTGAGGGCAGGGGCTTAGGGGGCTACACCTTC.

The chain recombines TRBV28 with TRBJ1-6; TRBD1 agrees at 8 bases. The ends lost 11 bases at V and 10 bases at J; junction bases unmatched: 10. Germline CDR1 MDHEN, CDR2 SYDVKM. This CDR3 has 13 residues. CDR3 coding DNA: TGTGCCCACACAGGGGGGATTAGATCACCCCTCCACTTT. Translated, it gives CAHTGGIRSPLHF. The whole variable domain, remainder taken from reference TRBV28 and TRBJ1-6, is DVKVTQSSRYLVKRTGEKVFLECVQDMDHENMFWYRQDPGLGLRLIYFSYDVKMKEKGDIPEGYSVSREKKERFSLILESASTNQTSMYLCAHTGGIRSPLHFGNGTRLTVT.

CDR3 DNA sequence: TGTGCCAGCAGTTTGGGCCCCCAATGGTCCCTCCACTTT. Translated: CASSLGPQWSLHF. This chain joins TRBV27 and TRBJ1-6; D is ambiguous. The V end was cut by 3 bases, the J end by 14 bases, with 14 bases between. The CDR3 runs to 13 residues. Germline CDR1 and CDR2: MNHEY and SMNVEV (reference sequence).

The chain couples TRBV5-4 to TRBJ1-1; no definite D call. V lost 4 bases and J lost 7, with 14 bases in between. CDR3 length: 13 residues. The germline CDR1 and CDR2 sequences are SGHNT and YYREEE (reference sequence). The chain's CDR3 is CASSTNWEREAFF. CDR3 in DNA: TGTGCCAGCAGCACTAACTGGGAGCGTGAAGCTTTCTTT.

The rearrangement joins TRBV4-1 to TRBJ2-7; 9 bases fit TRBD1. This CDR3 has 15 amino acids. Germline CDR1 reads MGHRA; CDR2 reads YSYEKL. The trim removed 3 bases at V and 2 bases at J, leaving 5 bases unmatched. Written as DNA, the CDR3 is TGCGCCAGCAGCCACGAGGGACAGGGTACCTACGAGCAGTACTTC. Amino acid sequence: CASSHEGQGTYEQYF.

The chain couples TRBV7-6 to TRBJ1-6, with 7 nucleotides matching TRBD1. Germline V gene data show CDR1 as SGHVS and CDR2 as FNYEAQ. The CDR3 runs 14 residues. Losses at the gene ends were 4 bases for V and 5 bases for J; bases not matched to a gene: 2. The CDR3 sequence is CASSYRGDNSPLHF. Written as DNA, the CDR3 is TGTGCCAGCAGCTACAGGGGCGATAATTCACCCCTCCACTTT.

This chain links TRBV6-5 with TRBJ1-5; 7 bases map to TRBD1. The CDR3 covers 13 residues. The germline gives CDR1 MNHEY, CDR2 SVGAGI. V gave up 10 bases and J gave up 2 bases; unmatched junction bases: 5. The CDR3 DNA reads TGTGCCATTCAAACAGGGGGCAATCAGCCCCAGCATTTT. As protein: CAIQTGGNQPQHF.

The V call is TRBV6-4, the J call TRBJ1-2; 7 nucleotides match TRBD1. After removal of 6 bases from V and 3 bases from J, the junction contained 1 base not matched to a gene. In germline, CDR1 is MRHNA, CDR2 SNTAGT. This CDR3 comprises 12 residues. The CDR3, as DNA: TGTGCCAGCAGCCAGGGGGACTATGGCTACACCTTC. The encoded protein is CASSQGDYGYTF.

CDR3 sequence: CASRSGLQNTDTQYF. CDR3 nucleotides: TGTGCCAGCAGATCGGGACTACAGAACACAGATACGCAGTATTTT. This sequence joins TRBV6-5 and TRBJ2-3; TRBD2 matches at 7 bases. Germline V CDR1 and CDR2: MNHEY, SVGAGI. V was pared by 6 bases and J by 2 bases, with 8 bases of the junction left unmatched. There are 15 residues in the CDR3.

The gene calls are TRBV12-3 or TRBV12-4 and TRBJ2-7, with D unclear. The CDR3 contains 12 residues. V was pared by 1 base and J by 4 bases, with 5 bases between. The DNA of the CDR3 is TGTGCCAGCAGTTTAGTCGAGTACGAGCAGTACTTC. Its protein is CASSLVEYEQYF.

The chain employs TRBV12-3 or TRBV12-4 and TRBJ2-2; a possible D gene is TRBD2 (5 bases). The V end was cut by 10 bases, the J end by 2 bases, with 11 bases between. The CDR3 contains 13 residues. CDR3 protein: CAIGEGNTGELFF. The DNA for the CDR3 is TGTGCCATCGGTGAGGGCAACACCGGGGAGCTGTTTTTT.

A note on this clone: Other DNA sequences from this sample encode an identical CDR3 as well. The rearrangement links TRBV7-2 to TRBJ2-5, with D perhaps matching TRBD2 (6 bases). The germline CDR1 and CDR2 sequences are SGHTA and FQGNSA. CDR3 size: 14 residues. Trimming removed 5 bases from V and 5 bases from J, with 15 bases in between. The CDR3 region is CASSPQTSGETQYF. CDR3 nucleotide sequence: TGTGCCAGCAGCCCGCAGACTAGTGGTGAGACCCAGTACTTC. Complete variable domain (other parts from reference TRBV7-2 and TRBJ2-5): GAGVSQSPSNKVTEKGKDVELRCDPISGHTALYWYRQSLGQGLEFLIYFQGNSAPDKSGLPSDRFSAERTGGSVSTLTIQRTQQEDSAVYLCASSPQTSGETQYFGPGTRLLVL.

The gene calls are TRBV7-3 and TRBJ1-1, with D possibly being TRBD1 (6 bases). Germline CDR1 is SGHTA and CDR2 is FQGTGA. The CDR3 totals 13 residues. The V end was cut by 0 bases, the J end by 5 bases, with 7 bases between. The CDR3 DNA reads TGTGCCAGCAGCTTAACGCAGGGGACTGAAGCTTTCTTT. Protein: CASSLTQGTEAFF.